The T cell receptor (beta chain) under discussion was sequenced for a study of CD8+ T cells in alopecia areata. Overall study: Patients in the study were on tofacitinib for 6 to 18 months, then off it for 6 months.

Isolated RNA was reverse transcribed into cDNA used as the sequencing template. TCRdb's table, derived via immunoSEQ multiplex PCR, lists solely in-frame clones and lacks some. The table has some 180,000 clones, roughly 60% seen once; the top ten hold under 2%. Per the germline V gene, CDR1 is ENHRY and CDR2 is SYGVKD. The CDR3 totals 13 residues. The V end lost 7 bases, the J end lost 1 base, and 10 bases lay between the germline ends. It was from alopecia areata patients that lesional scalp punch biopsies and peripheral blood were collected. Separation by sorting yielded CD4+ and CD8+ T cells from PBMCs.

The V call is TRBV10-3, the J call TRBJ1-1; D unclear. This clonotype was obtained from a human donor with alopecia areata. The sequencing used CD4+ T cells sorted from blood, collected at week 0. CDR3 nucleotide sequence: TGTGCCATCAAGGGCACCACGAACACTGAAGCTTTCTTT. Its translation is CAIKGTTNTEAFF.